This T cell receptor (beta chain) was identified during a study of a mutant IDH1 vaccine in newly diagnosed glioma. About the study: Patients received vaccination from 4-6 weeks after radiotherapy alone, or with temozolomide cycles. Mean patient age was about 40 years; approximately 60% were male and around 40% female. Whole-study results and caveats: Pseudoprogression seemed unrelated to changes in top peripheral T cell clonotypes.

TCRdb keeps only in-frame clones here, not all; method: immunoSEQ multiplex PCR. The sample shows roughly 120,000 clones, roughly 77% of them seen only once. As concerns this clone: Its target is unknown.

The CDR3 has 14 residues. Per the germline V gene, CDR1 is MGHDK and CDR2 is SYGVNS. The V gene end was trimmed by 5 bases and the J gene end by 6 bases; junction bases not matched to a gene: 6. Specified time point: week 11, during vaccination. The content of each vaccine dose was 300 ug of mutant IDH1 20-mer peptide, and topical imiquimod accompanied it. Tumors from donors were new WHO grade 3 or 4 IDH1-mutant astrocytomas with ATRX loss. V is TRBV25-1 and J is TRBJ2-2; 7 bases align to TRBD1. The receptor's source is a man aged 35 to 55 with glioma. The sample here was PBMCs, taken from a glioma patient whose treatment included an IDH1 peptide vaccine. The chain's CDR3 is CASSRGTVAGELFF. The CDR3 DNA follows: TGTGCCAGCAGTAGGGGGACAGTTGCCGGGGAGCTGTTTTTT.